These 15 T cell receptor beta chains were all obtained from the same sample, sequenced in a study of T cells after yellow fever vaccination. MiXCR, applied by TCRdb to the 5' RACE reads, yields one record per CDR3 protein. Of 550,000 or so distinct CDR3 sequences in the sample, over 15% are singletons; the top ten hold roughly 13%. The sequenced sample was PBMCs, obtained 15 days after the yellow fever booster vaccination. Receptors originate from a man aged 25-45 years who received the YFV17D yellow fever vaccine.

V gene TRBV3-1 combines with J gene TRBJ1-1; D remains unclear. The CDR3 sequence is 12 residues long. The germline V gene has CDR1 LGHDT and CDR2 YNNKEL (reference sequence). The germline V and J ends were trimmed by 1 base and 12 bases, with 12 bases remaining between them. The CDR3 DNA reads as TGTGCCAGCAGCCAAGTTACCTTGCCAACTTTCTTT. This encodes CASSQVTLPTFF. Full variable domain (outside the CDR3, taken from reference TRBV3-1 and TRBJ1-1): DTAVSQTPKYLVTQMGNDKSIKCEQNLGHDTMYWYKQDSKKFLKIMFSYNNKELIINETVPNRFSPKSPDKAHLNLHINSLELGDSAVYFCASSQVTLPTFFGQGTRLTVV.

This clonotype occurred once. This chain connects TRBV6-1 to TRBJ2-3, with unresolved D. Germline V CDR1 and CDR2: MNHNS, SASEGT. The CDR3 has 13 residues. The V end was cut by 5 bases, the J end by 2 bases, with 8 bases between. The CDR3 here is CASSRPITDTQYF. The CDR3 region has the DNA TGTGCCAGCAGTCGCCCGATCACAGATACGCAGTATTTT.

The CDR3 sequence is CASSLYGTGLYNEQFF. The DNA of the CDR3 is TGTGCCAGCAGCTTATACGGGACAGGGCTCTACAATGAGCAGTTCTTC. The chain links TRBV7-3 to TRBJ2-1; 9 bases agree with TRBD1. Germline lookup yields CDR1 SGHTA and CDR2 FQGTGA. The J segment lost 3 bases and the V segment lost 2 bases, leaving 5 bases of the junction unmatched. There are 16 residues in the CDR3.

At least ten counts were recorded for this clonotype. The chain has TRBV6-4 and TRBJ2-3, with D possibly matching TRBD2 (5 bases). The germline gives CDR1 MRHNA, CDR2 SNTAGT. This CDR3 has 15 amino acids. Trimming took off 0 bases at V and 2 bases at J, with 9 bases between the two ends. This CDR3 reads CASSDSPAATDTQYF. The CDR3 nucleotides read TGTGCCAGCAGTGACTCCCCAGCGGCCACAGATACGCAGTATTTT.

This clonotype was found a few times. This sequence joins TRBV20-1 and TRBJ2-5; D assignment may be TRBD1 or TRBD2 (6 bases each). This CDR3 region has 15 residues. Germline-derived CDR1 and CDR2 are DFQATT and SNEGSKA (reference sequence). The germline V and J ends were trimmed by 3 bases and 1 base, with 15 bases remaining between them. CDR3 in amino acids: CSARGGGPSQETQYF. CDR3 sequence (DNA): TGCAGTGCTAGGGGGGGCGGCCCCTCCCAAGAGACCCAGTACTTC.

This CDR3 is CASSRQGSSEQYF. The CDR3, as DNA: TGCGCCAGCAGCCGACAGGGAAGTAGTGAGCAGTACTTC. The V and J genes are TRBV5-1 and TRBJ2-7, with 7 bases matching TRBD1. CDR1 and CDR2 from the germline V gene are SGHRS and YFSETQ. The CDR3 is made up of 13 amino acids. Trimming took 4 bases from V and 7 from J; bases not matched to a gene: 8.

This clonotype has just a few counts. The genes are TRBV15 and TRBJ1-6; D call uncertain. This CDR3 contains 15 residues. V lost 3 bases and J 3 bases, leaving 9 bases between the germline ends. Germline V gives CDR1 LNHNV, CDR2 YYDKDF (reference sequence). CDR3 region: CATSRGLVYNSPLHF. The CDR3 region has the DNA TGTGCCACCAGCAGGGGTTTGGTCTATAATTCACCCCTCCACTTT. Drawing the rest from reference TRBV15 and TRBJ1-6, the complete variable domain is DAMVIQNPRYQVTQFGKPVTLSCSQTLNHNVMYWYQQKSSQAPKLLFHYYDKDFNNEADTPDNFQSRRPNTSFCFLDIRSPGLGDTAMYLCATSRGLVYNSPLHFGNGTRLTVT.

This clonotype was counted a few times. V and J are TRBV5-4 and TRBJ2-7; 9 nucleotides agree with TRBD1. This CDR3 comprises 16 residues. Germline V gene sequence: CDR1 SGHNT, CDR2 YYREEE (reference sequence). The junction had 12 bases not matched to a gene; V was cut back by 4 bases and J by 4 bases. CDR3 DNA sequence: TGTGCCAGCAGCGGAAACAGGGGGCGAGGGTCTTACGAGCAGTACTTC. As protein: CASSGNRGRGSYEQYF.

This clonotype was detected a few times. The chain employs TRBV20-1 and TRBJ2-5; 8 nucleotides line up with TRBD2. The ends lost 1 base at V and 5 bases at J; junction bases unmatched: 3. The V gene's germline CDR1 is DFQATT and CDR2 SNEGSKA (reference sequence). The CDR3 spans 13 residues. This chain's CDR3 is CSARVSGMETQYF. The CDR3 DNA reads TGCAGTGCTAGAGTTAGCGGGATGGAGACCCAGTACTTC.

This clonotype was counted only a few times. The chain couples TRBV7-8 to TRBJ2-1; TRBD2 aligns across 9 bases. V shed 3 bases, J shed 3 bases, and the junction held 3 bases outside the gene matches. Germline V lookup: CDR1 SGHVS, CDR2 FQNEAQ. This CDR3 region has 15 residues. The CDR3 sequence: CASSLGLALYNEQFF. CDR3 in DNA: TGTGCCAGCAGCTTGGGACTAGCCCTCTACAATGAGCAGTTCTTC.

This clonotype has just a few counts. The V call is TRBV18, the J call TRBJ1-4; D unresolved. The V and J ends lost 5 bases and 6 bases respectively, with 10 bases between them. The CDR3 is made up of 13 amino acids. Germline CDR1 KGHSH, CDR2 LQKENI. Here the CDR3 DNA reads TGTGCCAGCTCATCGGGCAGAGATGAAAAACTGTTTTTT. Amino acids: CASSSGRDEKLFF.

J is TRBJ2-5 and V is TRBV12-3 or TRBV12-4; 7 nucleotides match TRBD1. CDR3 length equals 15 residues. V shed 4 bases, J shed 4 bases, and the junction held 9 bases outside the gene matches. In DNA, the CDR3 is TGTGCCAGCAGTTCAGCCCGACAGGGTATAGAGACCCAGTACTTC. Translated, it gives CASSSARQGIETQYF.

This clonotype was observed a few times. CDR3 coding DNA: TGTGCCAGCAGTATCCCACAGGGTGTGAACACTGAAGCTTTCTTT. Protein product: CASSIPQGVNTEAFF. The rearrangement links TRBV6-2 or TRBV6-3 to TRBJ1-1; tentative D call: TRBD1 (6 bases). The length of the CDR3 is 15 residues. Germline assignment: CDR1 MNHEY and CDR2 SVGEGT. Deletions cut 5 bases from V and 0 bases from J, with 13 bases between.

This clonotype showed up just a few times. The J gene is TRBJ2-1, the V gene TRBV7-2; D is uncertain. Trimming removed 1 base at V and 2 bases at J, with 3 bases between. Looked up from germline, CDR1 is SGHTA and CDR2 is FQGNSA. The CDR3 length is 13 residues. The CDR3 sequence is CASSLVTYNEQFF. The CDR3 bases are TGTGCCAGCAGCTTAGTAACCTACAATGAGCAGTTCTTC.

This clonotype was counted a few times. The chain links TRBV12-3 or TRBV12-4 to TRBJ2-1; 8 nucleotides align to TRBD2. V was pared by 5 bases and J by 3 bases, with 3 bases of the junction left unmatched. This CDR3 comprises 14 residues. The CDR3 loop is CASSLSGNYNEQFF. For the CDR3, the DNA is TGTGCCAGCAGTCTTAGCGGGAACTACAATGAGCAGTTCTTC.